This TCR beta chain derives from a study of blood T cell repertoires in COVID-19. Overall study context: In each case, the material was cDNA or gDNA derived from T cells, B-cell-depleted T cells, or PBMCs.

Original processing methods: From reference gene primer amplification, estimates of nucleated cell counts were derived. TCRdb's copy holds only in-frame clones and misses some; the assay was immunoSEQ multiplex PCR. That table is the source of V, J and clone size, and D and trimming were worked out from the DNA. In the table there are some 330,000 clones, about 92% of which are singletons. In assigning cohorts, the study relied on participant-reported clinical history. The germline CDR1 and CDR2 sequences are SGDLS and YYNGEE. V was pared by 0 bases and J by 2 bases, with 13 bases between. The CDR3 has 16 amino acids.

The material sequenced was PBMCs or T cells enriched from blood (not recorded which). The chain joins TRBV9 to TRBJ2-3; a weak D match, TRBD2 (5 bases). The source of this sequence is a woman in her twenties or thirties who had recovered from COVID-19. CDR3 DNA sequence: TGTGCCAGCAGCGTAGGGGTTCGGGGAATCACAGATACGCAGTATTTT. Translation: CASSVGVRGITDTQYF.